The 28 T cell receptor beta chains given below trace back to one sample, sequenced in a study of T cell responses to AZD1222 COVID-19 vaccine. Some clones are missing from TCRdb's copy, which holds only in-frame ones; the method was immunoSEQ multiplex PCR. The sample has about 140,000 clones; approximately 92% are singletons. The input for sequencing was peripheral blood, taken on day 0 of AZD1222 vaccination. Every receptor here comes from an adult in good health.

The chain recombines TRBV18 with TRBJ1-1; D not certain. CDR3 size: 13 residues. Trimming removed 8 bases from V and 5 bases from J, with 15 bases in between. Germline V lookup: CDR1 KGHSH, CDR2 LQKENI. CDR3 in amino acids: CASRTTTGTEAFF. In nucleotides, the CDR3 is TGTGCCAGCCGAACAACGACGGGAACTGAAGCTTTCTTT.

This clone was counted only a few times. This chain links TRBV11-2 with TRBJ1-2; no reliable D call. This CDR3 is built from 19 residues. Deletions cut 7 bases from V and 4 bases from J, with 31 bases between. Germline lookup yields CDR1 SGHAT and CDR2 FQNNGV. This CDR3 is CASTKTSSDGISRIYGYTF. In DNA, the CDR3 is TGTGCCAGCACCAAAACTAGTTCGGATGGGATCTCACGTATCTATGGCTACACCTTC.

J is TRBJ2-1 and V is TRBV19; TRBD1 or TRBD2 may be the D gene (6 bases each). The V gene lost 3 bases and the J gene lost 3 bases, with 15 bases spanning the gap. Germline V gives CDR1 LNHDA, CDR2 SQIVND (reference sequence). The CDR3 has 16 residues. The CDR3 spells CASSIYGGSSYNEQFF. CDR3 bases: TGTGCCAGTAGTATCTACGGGGGCTCGAGCTACAATGAGCAGTTCTTC.

This chain joins TRBV27 and TRBJ1-5; no firm D call. Germline V gives CDR1 MNHEY, CDR2 SMNVEV (reference sequence). The CDR3 loop spans 13 amino acids. Trimming left V 3 bases short and J 5 bases short, with 8 bases between. As DNA, the CDR3 is TGTGCCAGCAGTTTTGGAGACGATCAGCCCCAGCATTTT. Protein: CASSFGDDQPQHF.

The chain recombines TRBV11-3 with TRBJ2-2; a possible D gene is TRBD2 (5 bases). Germline CDR1 and CDR2: SGHNT and YENEEA. The CDR3 has 15 amino acids. V shed 3 bases and J shed 4 bases, with 12 bases lying between them. The CDR3 region has the DNA TGTGCCAGCAGCTTTCGGGGATCGGGCACCGGGGAGCTGTTTTTT. It codes for CASSFRGSGTGELFF.

The chain carries TRBV5-1 and TRBJ2-2, with 7 bases matching TRBD2. CDR1 and CDR2 (germline): SGHRS, YFSETQ. CDR3 length equals 16 residues. The trim removed 4 bases at V and 0 bases at J, leaving 6 bases unmatched. The CDR3 nucleotides are TGCGCCAGCAGCGAAATCGCGGGGGCGAACACCGGGGAGCTGTTTTTT. The encoded protein is CASSEIAGANTGELFF.

The genes are TRBV28 and TRBJ1-5, with D uncertain. The V gene's germline CDR1 is MDHEN and CDR2 SYDVKM. CDR3 length: 15 amino acids. Trimming pared 6 bases from V and 5 bases from J, leaving 17 bases between. This CDR3 reads CASRKTSEVHQPQHF. In nucleotides, the CDR3 is TGTGCCAGCAGAAAGACTAGTGAGGTGCATCAGCCCCAGCATTTT. The full variable domain, with the rest looked up from reference TRBV28 and TRBJ1-5, is DVKVTQSSRYLVKRTGEKVFLECVQDMDHENMFWYRQDPGLGLRLIYFSYDVKMKEKGDIPEGYSVSREKKERFSLILESASTNQTSMYLCASRKTSEVHQPQHFGDGTRLSIL.

The V and J genes are TRBV12-3 or TRBV12-4 and TRBJ2-5; unclear D gene. The V end lost 2 bases, the J end lost 4 bases, and 5 bases lay between the germline ends. CDR3 size: 12 residues. The CDR3 DNA is TGTGCCAGCAGTTTAAGTTCAGAGACCCAGTACTTC. This sequence encodes CASSLSSETQYF.

This rearrangement joins TRBV28 to TRBJ1-5, with a weak D call TRBD1 (5 bases). Germline CDR1 and CDR2: MDHEN and SYDVKM. V was pared by 3 bases and J by 6 bases, with 12 bases between. There are 14 residues in the CDR3. The CDR3: CASSLGGVGQPQHF. In DNA, the CDR3 is TGTGCCAGCAGTTTGGGGGGGGTCGGTCAGCCCCAGCATTTT.

This chain links TRBV5-1 with TRBJ2-7; 7 bases are a match to TRBD1. J was trimmed by 5 bases and V by 0 bases; bases with no gene match: 2. Germline values: CDR1 SGHRS, CDR2 YFSETQ. The CDR3 sequence is 13 residues long. CDR3 coding DNA: TGCGCCAGCAGCTTGGGACAGGGCAACGAGCAGTACTTC. Translation: CASSLGQGNEQYF.

The chain uses TRBV18 and TRBJ1-5; possibly TRBD1 for D (5 bases). Germline V gives CDR1 KGHSH, CDR2 LQKENI. The CDR3 totals 15 residues. V lost 1 base and J 4 bases, leaving 11 bases between the germline ends. The CDR3 bases are TGTGCCAGCTCACCACAGGGGATCCGAAATCAGCCCCAGCATTTT. Translating it yields CASSPQGIRNQPQHF.

V is TRBV6-6 and J is TRBJ1-1; D is unclear. The CDR3 consists of 14 residues. V was trimmed by 6 bases and J by 0 bases, leaving 11 bases between them. Germline lookup yields CDR1 MNHNY and CDR2 SVGAGI (reference sequence). CDR3 protein: CASSLQIVNTEAFF. The CDR3 DNA reads TGTGCCAGCAGCTTACAGATTGTGAACACTGAAGCTTTCTTT.

The chain employs TRBV5-8 and TRBJ1-5, with unresolved D. The CDR3 spans 11 residues. Germline V gives CDR1 SGHTS, CDR2 YDEGEE. Trimming cost V 0 bases and J 6 bases, with 1 base left between them. The CDR3 DNA reads as TGTGCCAGCAGCTTGGTTCAGCCCCAGCATTTT. Amino acids: CASSLVQPQHF.

V is TRBV7-8 and J is TRBJ1-6; 8 bases map to TRBD1. The ends lost 5 bases at V and 7 bases at J; junction bases unmatched: 7. Germline CDR1 reads SGHVS; CDR2 reads FQNEAQ. The CDR3 loop spans 15 amino acids. The CDR3 sequence is CASSTGQGGNSPLHF. The CDR3, as DNA: TGTGCCAGCAGCACAGGACAGGGCGGCAATTCACCCCTCCACTTT. The variable domain in full, completed from reference TRBV7-8 and TRBJ1-6, reads GAGVSQSPRYKVAKRGQDVALRCDPISGHVSLFWYQQALGQGPEFLTYFQNEAQLDKSGLPSDRFFAERPEGSVSTLKIQRTQQEDSAVYLCASSTGQGGNSPLHFGNGTRLTVT.

The V and J genes are TRBV25-1 and TRBJ1-1; no definite D call. The germline V gene has CDR1 MGHDK and CDR2 SYGVNS. V lost 6 bases and J lost 1, with 6 bases in between. CDR3 length: 12 residues. The CDR3 bases are TGTGCCAGCAGATCGGCGAACACTGAAGCTTTCTTT. Translation: CASRSANTEAFF.

The V and J genes are TRBV28 and TRBJ2-1; possible D gene TRBD2, 6 bases. Germline CDR1 is MDHEN and CDR2 is SYDVKM. This CDR3 is 13 amino acids long. V lost 6 bases and J lost 7, with 13 bases in between. The CDR3 region has the DNA TGTGCCAGCAGGTCGACGACTAGAAATGAGCAGTTCTTC. Translating gives CASRSTTRNEQFF.

This sequence joins TRBV3-1 (or the pseudogene TRBV3-2) and TRBJ2-1; D remains ambiguous. Deletions cut 0 bases from V and 10 bases from J, with 10 bases between. This CDR3 contains 13 residues. Germline CDR1 LGHDT, CDR2 YNNKEL (reference sequence). The CDR3 sequence is CASSQDDLREQFF. In nucleotides, the CDR3 is TGTGCCAGCAGCCAAGATGATCTTAGGGAGCAGTTCTTC.

This chain links TRBV15 with TRBJ1-2, with 12 bases that match TRBD1. CDR1 LNHNV and CDR2 YYDKDF come from the germline V gene (reference sequence). V gave up 8 bases and J gave up 6 bases; unmatched junction bases: 4. The CDR3 runs 13 residues. The CDR3 coding sequence is TGTGCCACCGGGACAGGGGGCTTAGATGGCTACACCTTC. It is translated as CATGTGGLDGYTF.

The chain carries TRBV28 and TRBJ2-5; tentatively, D is TRBD1 (6 bases). Per germline, CDR1 MDHEN and CDR2 SYDVKM. This CDR3 has 16 residues. V lost 2 bases to trimming and J lost 0 bases, with 13 bases between them. CDR3 residues: CASSLGGWSHQETQYF. DNA for the CDR3: TGTGCCAGCAGTTTAGGGGGCTGGTCCCACCAAGAGACCCAGTACTTC.

The V call is TRBV7-9, the J call TRBJ2-5; no definite D call. The V end lost 5 bases, the J end lost 2 bases, and 15 bases lay between the germline ends. The germline CDR1 and CDR2 sequences are SEHNR and FQNEAQ (reference sequence). CDR3 length: 15 residues. CDR3 coding DNA: TGTGCCAGCAGCACAAATGATCTTAGGCAAGAGACCCAGTACTTC. Protein sequence: CASSTNDLRQETQYF.

This chain connects TRBV29-1 to TRBJ1-2; D remains ambiguous. The CDR3 is 11 residues long. Germline V gene sequence: CDR1 SQVTM, CDR2 ANQGSEA. Between the trimmed V and J ends, which lost 5 bases and 0 bases, there was a span of 4 bases. The CDR3 sequence: CSVWTNYGYTF. For the CDR3, the DNA is TGCAGCGTTTGGACTAACTATGGCTACACCTTC.

The chain links TRBV3-1 (or the pseudogene TRBV3-2) to TRBJ2-7; 13 positions agree with TRBD2. The CDR3 has 15 residues. The V and J ends lost 1 base and 6 bases, in that order; junction bases with no gene match: 3. Germline loops: CDR1 LGHDT, CDR2 YNNKEL (reference sequence). Here the CDR3 reads CASSQGTSGRLEQYF. The CDR3 DNA is TGTGCCAGCAGCCAAGGGACTAGCGGGAGACTCGAGCAGTACTTC.

The J gene is TRBJ2-3, the V gene TRBV5-1, with 7 bases fitting TRBD1. With 6 bases clipped from V and 4 bases from J, the junction kept 8 bases outside the gene matches. The CDR3 consists of 14 residues. Germline CDR1 and CDR2: SGHRS and YFSETQ. CDR3 protein: CASTTIQGPDTQYF. The DNA for the CDR3 is TGCGCCAGCACCACCATACAGGGGCCAGATACGCAGTATTTT.

This clone has just one count. The rearrangement uses TRBV19 and TRBJ1-1; TRBD1 might be the D (5 bases). This CDR3 contains 16 residues. Germline V lookup: CDR1 LNHDA, CDR2 SQIVND (reference sequence). Trimming removed 5 bases at V and 4 bases at J, with 20 bases between. The CDR3 protein is CASSLGAVGPTTEAFF. DNA for the CDR3: TGTGCCAGTAGTCTCGGGGCAGTTGGGCCCACCACTGAAGCTTTCTTT. Using reference TRBV19 and TRBJ1-1 for the parts outside the CDR3, the full variable domain is DGGITQSPKYLFRKEGQNVTLSCEQNLNHDAMYWYRQDPGQGLRLIYYSQIVNDFQKGDIAEGYSVSREKKESFPLTVTSAQKNPTAFYLCASSLGAVGPTTEAFFGQGTRLTVV.

This rearrangement joins TRBV27 to TRBJ2-7; 8 bases fit TRBD1. The CDR3 totals 13 residues. V shed 3 bases, J shed 6 bases, and the junction held 4 bases outside the gene matches. The V gene's germline CDR1 is MNHEY and CDR2 SMNVEV (reference sequence). The CDR3 region has the DNA TGTGCCAGCAGTTTTAGGACAGGGATCGAGCAGTACTTC. Translating gives CASSFRTGIEQYF.

The chain links TRBV9 to TRBJ1-2, with D maybe TRBD1 (5 bases). The CDR3 covers 12 residues. CDR1 SGDLS and CDR2 YYNGEE come from the germline V gene. V lost 2 bases and J lost 8, with 10 bases in between. The CDR3 DNA is TGTGCCAGCAGCGTCGGGGCGGGAGGCTACACCTTC. Residues: CASSVGAGGYTF.

CDR3 sequence: CAISKGQGYEQFF. DNA for the CDR3: TGTGCCATCAGCAAGGGACAGGGCTATGAGCAGTTCTTC. The chain links TRBV10-3 to TRBJ2-1, with TRBD1 matching 9 bases. CDR1 ENHRY and CDR2 SYGVKD come from the germline V gene. The CDR3 sequence is 13 residues long. V shed 6 bases, J shed 8 bases, and the junction held 5 bases outside the gene matches.

The chain employs TRBV10-3 and TRBJ2-2; TRBD1 matches 9 bases. J gave up 7 bases and V 3 bases, and 6 bases lay outside the gene matches. The CDR3 contains 15 residues. Per the germline V gene, CDR1 is ENHRY and CDR2 is SYGVKD. The CDR3 is CAISDRGTGSGELFF. CDR3 DNA sequence: TGTGCCATCAGTGACCGCGGGACAGGGAGCGGGGAGCTGTTTTTT.